This T cell receptor beta chain was captured by sequencing in a study of CD8 T cells in ankylosing spondylitis. General study results and limits: CD8+ cells made up the disease-linked clones, which were relatively rare in peripheral blood. Roughly 8 highly homologous variants made up a TCR beta motif, and this motif appeared characteristic of ankylosing spondylitis blood. Some motif variants were previously reported in reactive arthritis synovial fluid and blood.

TCRdb processed the 5' RACE reads anew with MiXCR; each CDR3 protein has one entry. The data show approximately 220,000 distinct CDR3 sequences, about 26% seen once. A note on this clonotype: What it binds is not known. At one end, the junction sequence differs from germline, possibly due to a read error.

This CDR3 is built from 14 residues. Germline values: CDR1 SGDLS, CDR2 YYNGEE. The specimen was blood, either unsorted or a sorted T cell fraction (not recorded which). This receptor was obtained from a male donor with ankylosing spondylitis or in good health (not recorded which). This chain connects TRBV9 to TRBJ2-1, with no clear D. The CDR3 loop is CPSSVELTYNEQFF. The CDR3 DNA is TGTCCCAGCAGCGTGGAACTAACCTACAATGAGCAGTTCTTC.